The subject of this entry is one TCR beta chain. Its antigen is unidentified. Time point: persistent/refractory GD, antithyroid drugs over 5 years with positive TRAb. The TCR library used RNA extracted from PBMCs. Construction of the TCR beta libraries employed iRepertoire HTBI primers in conjunction with Arm-PCR of CDR3 regions. Authors' methods: Analysis of the samples identified about 62 TRBV and 13 to 15 TRBJ segments. MiXCR, run by TCRdb on the multiplex PCR reads, gives a single entry per CDR3 protein. TCRdb's processing, not the study's, gives the V and J calls here. Counted here are about 450,000 distinct CDR3 sequences, 23% occurring once; the ten biggest clones make up approximately 26%. This record comes from a study of regulatory T cells in long-lasting Graves disease. The CDR3 has 15 amino acids. The V gene lost 1 base and the J gene lost 7 bases, with 16 bases spanning the gap. Germline V gene data show CDR1 as SGHTA and CDR2 as FQGNSA.

Study-wide results and limits: Study was limited to peripheral blood, excluding thyroid tissue. Segments TRBV28, TRBJ1-2 and TRBJ2-5 showed preferential usage in persistent disease.

The sample was peripheral blood mononuclear cells (PBMCs), taken when the disease was refractory, from a patient treated with antithyroid drugs. This chain links TRBV7-2 with TRBJ1-2, with D uncertain. This clonotype was obtained from a female donor with Graves disease. The CDR3 sequence: CASSLDGGFLGGYTF. As DNA, the CDR3 is TGTGCCAGCAGCTTAGATGGAGGGTTTTTGGGTGGCTACACCTTC. The complete variable domain, with remaining parts taken from reference TRBV7-2 and TRBJ1-2, reads GAGVSQSPSNKVTEKGKDVELRCDPISGHTALYWYRQSLGQGLEFLIYFQGNSAPDKSGLPSDRFSAERTGGSVSTLTIQRTQQEDSAVYLCASSLDGGFLGGYTFGSGTRLTVV.